This is a list of T cell receptor beta chains from one sample in a study of T-cell reconstitution after alpha-beta-depleted transplantation in children. Via MiXCR, TCRdb re-called the PCR reads, giving one row per CDR3 protein. Among 440,000 or so distinct CDR3 sequences, about 40% were seen once, and the ten largest hold roughly a quarter. The sample consisted of PBMCs, taken before TCRalphabeta/CD19-depleted stem cell transplant. The receptors stem from a girl aged 2-10 years with aplastic anemia, due to receive a stem cell transplant. The CDR3 runs from the conserved cysteine through the conserved F or W. D genes are given only for firm matches. Size is stated for part of the rows, as once, few or many counts, or as a class when the clone is expanded.

>-|TRBV12-3/TRBV12-4|few|TRBJ2-5
CASSFRFSGETQYF
TGTGCCAGCAGTTTTCGCTTCAGTGGAGAGACCCAGTACTTC
>TRBD1|TRBV20-1|many|TRBJ1-5
CSAIPGQHNQPQHF
TGCAGTGCTATCCCGGGACAGCACAATCAGCCCCAGCATTTT
>-|TRBV13|many|TRBJ1-2
CASSLQGGRYGYTF
TGTGCCAGCAGCCTACAGGGTGGAAGATATGGCTACACCTTC
>-|TRBV9|-|TRBJ2-7
CASSEGGLPQEQYF
TGTGCCAGCAGCGAAGGGGGACTCCCGCAGGAGCAGTACTTC
>TRBD2|TRBV20-1|-|TRBJ2-1
CSASAGLGINNEQFF
TGCAGTGCTTCAGCGGGACTAGGAATAAACAATGAGCAGTTCTTC
>TRBD1|TRBV4-1|once|TRBJ2-2
CASSRTYPQGLNTGELFF
TGCGCCAGCAGCCGCACCTACCCACAGGGGCTTAACACCGGGGAGCTGTTTTTT
>-|TRBV5-1|many|TRBJ2-1
CASTTWTSDNEQFF
TGCGCCAGCACGACCTGGACCTCAGACAATGAGCAGTTCTTC
>-|TRBV4-1|few|TRBJ2-7
CASSQEPRGFEVKGYEQYF
TGCGCCAGCAGCCAAGAACCCCGGGGCTTTGAGGTCAAGGGGTACGAGCAGTACTTC
>-|TRBV30|-|TRBJ2-1
CAWSVPLQVNEQFF
TGTGCCTGGAGCGTACCCCTCCAGGTCAATGAGCAGTTCTTC
>-|TRBV6-2/TRBV6-3|few|TRBJ1-2
CASSYSREDYGYTF
TGTGCCAGCAGTTACTCGAGGGAGGACTATGGCTACACCTTC
>-|TRBV10-1|-|TRBJ2-2
CASISQGGAGGELFF
TGCGCCAGCATATCCCAGGGGGGGGCCGGCGGGGAGCTGTTTTTT
>-|TRBV9|-|TRBJ1-3
CASSEGVVSGNTIYF
TGTGCCAGCAGCGAGGGGGTTGTCTCTGGAAACACCATATATTTT
>-|TRBV28|-|TRBJ2-2
CASKPGPSNTGELFF
TGTGCCAGTAAGCCCGGCCCTTCGAACACCGGGGAGCTGTTTTTT
>-|TRBV30|-|TRBJ1-1
CAWRWSPTEAFF
TGTGCCTGGAGATGGAGCCCCACTGAAGCTTTCTTT
>-|TRBV10-3|few|TRBJ1-1
CAISDRSTEAFF
TGTGCCATCAGCGACAGGTCCACTGAAGCTTTCTTT
>-|TRBV28|many|TRBJ2-3
CASTRWQGSTDTQYF
TGTGCCAGCACCCGGTGGCAGGGGAGCACAGATACGCAGTATTTT
>-|TRBV20-1|-|TRBJ1-1
CSARVFGRGTEAFF
TGCAGTGCTAGAGTTTTCGGGAGGGGCACTGAAGCTTTCTTT
>-|TRBV20-1|few|TRBJ1-5
CSAPCPWTGEGCQHF
TGCAGTGCGCCTTGCCCTTGGACTGGGGAGGGGTGCCAGCATTTT
>-|TRBV30|-|TRBJ2-7
CAWSPDPYEQYF
TGTGCCTGGAGTCCGGACCCCTACGAGCAGTACTTC